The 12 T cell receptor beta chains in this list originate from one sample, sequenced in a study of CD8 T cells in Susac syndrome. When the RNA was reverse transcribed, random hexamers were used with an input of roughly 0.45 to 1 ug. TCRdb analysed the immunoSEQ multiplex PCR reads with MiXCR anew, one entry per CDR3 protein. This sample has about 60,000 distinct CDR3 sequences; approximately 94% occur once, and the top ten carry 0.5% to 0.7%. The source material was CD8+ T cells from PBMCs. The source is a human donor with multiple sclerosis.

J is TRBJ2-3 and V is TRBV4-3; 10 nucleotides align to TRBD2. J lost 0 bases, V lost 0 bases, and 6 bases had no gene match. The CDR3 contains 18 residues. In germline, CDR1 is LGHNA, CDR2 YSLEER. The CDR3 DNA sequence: TGCGCCAGCAGCCAAGATCGAGCGGGGGGGCCCAGCACAGATACGCAGTATTTT. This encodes CASSQDRAGGPSTDTQYF.

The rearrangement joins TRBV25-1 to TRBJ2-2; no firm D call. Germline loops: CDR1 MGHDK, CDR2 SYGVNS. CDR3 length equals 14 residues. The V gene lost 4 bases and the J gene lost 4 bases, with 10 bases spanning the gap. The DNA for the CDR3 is TGTGCCAGCAGTGGGGCCTCCTCCACCGGGGAGCTGTTTTTT. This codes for CASSGASSTGELFF.

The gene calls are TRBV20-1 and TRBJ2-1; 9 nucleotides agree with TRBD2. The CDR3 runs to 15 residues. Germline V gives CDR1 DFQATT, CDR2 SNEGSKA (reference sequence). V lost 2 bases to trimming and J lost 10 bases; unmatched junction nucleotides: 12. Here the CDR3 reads CSARIAGEVLLEQFF. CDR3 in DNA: TGCAGTGCTAGAATAGCGGGAGAGGTCCTACTCGAGCAGTTCTTC.

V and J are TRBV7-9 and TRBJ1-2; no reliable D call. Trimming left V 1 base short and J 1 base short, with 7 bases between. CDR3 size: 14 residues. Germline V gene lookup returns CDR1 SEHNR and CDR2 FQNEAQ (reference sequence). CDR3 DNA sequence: TGTGCCAGCAGCTTAGATGAGGTTAACTATGGCTACACCTTC. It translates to CASSLDEVNYGYTF.

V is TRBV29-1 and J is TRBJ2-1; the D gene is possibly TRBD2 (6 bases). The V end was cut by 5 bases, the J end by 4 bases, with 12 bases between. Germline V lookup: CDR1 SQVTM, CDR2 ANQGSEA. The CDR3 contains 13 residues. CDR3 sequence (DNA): TGCAGCGTTATGGGACTTATTTACAATGAGCAGTTCTTC. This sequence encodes CSVMGLIYNEQFF.

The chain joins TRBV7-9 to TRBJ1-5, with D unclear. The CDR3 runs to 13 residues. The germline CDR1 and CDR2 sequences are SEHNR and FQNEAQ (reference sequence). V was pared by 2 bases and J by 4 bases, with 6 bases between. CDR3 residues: CASSLRDNQPQHF. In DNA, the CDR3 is TGTGCCAGCAGCTTAAGGGATAATCAGCCCCAGCATTTT.

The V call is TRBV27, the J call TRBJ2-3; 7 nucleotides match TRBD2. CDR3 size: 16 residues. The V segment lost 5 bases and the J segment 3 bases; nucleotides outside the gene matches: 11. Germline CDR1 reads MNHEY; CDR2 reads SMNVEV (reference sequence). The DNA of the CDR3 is TGTGCCAGCAGTCCCCTGAGGGGCGGGAGTACAGATACGCAGTATTTT. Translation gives CASSPLRGGSTDTQYF.

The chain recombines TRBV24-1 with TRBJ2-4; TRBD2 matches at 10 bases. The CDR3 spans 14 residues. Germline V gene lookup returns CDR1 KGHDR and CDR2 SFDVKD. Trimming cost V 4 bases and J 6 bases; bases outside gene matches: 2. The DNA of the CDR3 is TGTGCCACCAGTGAGAGGACTAGCGGAAACATTCAGTACTTC. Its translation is CATSERTSGNIQYF.

The CDR3 spells CASSPFPVETGYGYTF. In DNA form, the CDR3 reads TGTGCCAGTAGTCCCTTCCCGGTCGAGACAGGGTATGGCTACACCTTC. The gene calls are TRBV19 and TRBJ1-2, with 7 bases identical to TRBD1. The junction had 14 bases not matched to a gene; V was cut back by 5 bases and J by 5 bases. Germline CDR1 LNHDA, CDR2 SQIVND (reference sequence). The CDR3 contains 16 residues.

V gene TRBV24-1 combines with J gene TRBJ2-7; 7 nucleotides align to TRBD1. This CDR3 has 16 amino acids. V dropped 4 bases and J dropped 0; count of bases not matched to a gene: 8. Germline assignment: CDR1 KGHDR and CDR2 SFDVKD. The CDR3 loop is CATSDRTGRHSYEQYF. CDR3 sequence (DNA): TGTGCCACCAGTGACCGGACAGGACGACACTCCTACGAGCAGTACTTC.

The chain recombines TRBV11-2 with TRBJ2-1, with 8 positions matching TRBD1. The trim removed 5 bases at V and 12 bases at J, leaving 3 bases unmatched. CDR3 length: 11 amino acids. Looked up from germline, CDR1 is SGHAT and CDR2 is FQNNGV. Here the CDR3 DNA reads TGTGCCAGCAGCCAGGGGGCGGGGCAGTTCTTC. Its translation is CASSQGAGQFF. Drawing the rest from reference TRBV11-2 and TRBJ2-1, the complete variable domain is EAGVAQSPRYKIIEKRQSVAFWCNPISGHATLYWYQQILGQGPKLLIQFQNNGVVDDSQLPKDRFSAERLKGVDSTLKIQPAKLEDSAVYLCASSQGAGQFFGPGTRLTVL.

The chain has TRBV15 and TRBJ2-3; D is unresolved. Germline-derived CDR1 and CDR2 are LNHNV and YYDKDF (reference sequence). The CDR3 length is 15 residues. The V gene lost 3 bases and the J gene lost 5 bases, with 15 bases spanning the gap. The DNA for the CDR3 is TGTGCCACCAGCAGTTCGGCTATCCTTGTAGATACGCAGTATTTT. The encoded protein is CATSSSAILVDTQYF.